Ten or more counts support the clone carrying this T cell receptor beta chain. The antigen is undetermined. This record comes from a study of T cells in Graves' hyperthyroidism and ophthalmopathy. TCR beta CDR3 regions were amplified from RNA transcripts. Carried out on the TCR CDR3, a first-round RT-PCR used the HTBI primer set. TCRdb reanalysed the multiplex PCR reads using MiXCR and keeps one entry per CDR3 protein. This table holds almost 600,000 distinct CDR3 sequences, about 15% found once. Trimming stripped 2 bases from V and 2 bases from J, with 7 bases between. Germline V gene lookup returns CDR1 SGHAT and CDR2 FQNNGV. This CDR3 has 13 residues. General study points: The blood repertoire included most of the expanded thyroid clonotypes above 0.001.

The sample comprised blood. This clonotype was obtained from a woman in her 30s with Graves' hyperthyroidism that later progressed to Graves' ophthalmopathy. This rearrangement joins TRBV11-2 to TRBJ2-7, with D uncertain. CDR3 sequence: CASSLSKPYEQYF. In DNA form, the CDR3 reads TGTGCCAGCAGCTTATCAAAACCCTACGAGCAGTACTTC.